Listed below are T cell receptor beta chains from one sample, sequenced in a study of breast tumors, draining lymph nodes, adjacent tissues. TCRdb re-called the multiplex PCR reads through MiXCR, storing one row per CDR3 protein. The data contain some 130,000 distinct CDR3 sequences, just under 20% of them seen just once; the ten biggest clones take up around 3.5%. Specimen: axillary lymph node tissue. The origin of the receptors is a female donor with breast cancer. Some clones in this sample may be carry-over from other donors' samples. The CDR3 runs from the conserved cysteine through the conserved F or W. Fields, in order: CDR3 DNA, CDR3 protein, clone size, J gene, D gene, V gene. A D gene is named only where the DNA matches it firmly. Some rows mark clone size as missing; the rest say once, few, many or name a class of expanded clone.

TGTGCCACCATAACCGGGACTAGCGCCACAGATACGCAGTATTTT CATITGTSATDTQYF NA TRBJ2-3 TRBD2 TRBV28
TGCAGCGTTGTCGTGCAAGAGACCCAGTACTTC CSVVVQETQYF many TRBJ2-5 NA TRBV29-1
TGTGCCAGCAGCTCCGGGACACTACCCTACGAGCAGTACTTC CASSSGTLPYEQYF many TRBJ2-7 NA TRBV28
TGCGCCAGCAAACTCCAGACAGCAGAAAAACTGTTTTTT CASKLQTAEKLFF many TRBJ1-4 NA TRBV10-2
TGTGCCAGCAGCTTCTCGACAGGAGGCACAGATACGCAGTATTTT CASSFSTGGTDTQYF many TRBJ2-3 NA TRBV5-6
TGTGCCACCAGCAGAGGGGACTACCTTGATGAGCAGTTCTTC CATSRGDYLDEQFF many TRBJ2-1 TRBD2 TRBV15
TGTGCCAGCAGTTTATCGATGGACGATCAGCCCCAGCATTTT CASSLSMDDQPQHF many TRBJ1-5 NA TRBV27
TGTGCCAGCAGCTTTTTTGCTTCGGGACTAGCGGCCTACAATGAGCAGTTCTTC CASSFFASGLAAYNEQFF many TRBJ2-1 TRBD2 TRBV7-2
TGTGCCAGCAGCCTCCAAGGTGGGGGGGCGTACGAGCAGTACTTC CASSLQGGGAYEQYF many TRBJ2-7 NA TRBV4-2
TGTGCCAGCAGTTACCAGCAGAGTGCTAACTATGGCTACACCTTC CASSYQQSANYGYTF few TRBJ1-2 NA TRBV6-5
TGTGCCAGCAGTTATGGCTCTGGGGCCAACGTCCTGACTTTC CASSYGSGANVLTF NA TRBJ2-6 NA TRBV9
TGCGCCAGCAGCTTGGGCGGGACAGGGCCATACGAGCAGTACTTC CASSLGGTGPYEQYF many TRBJ2-7 TRBD1 TRBV5-1
TGTGCCAGCAATTACAGTCCCACCGGGGAGCTGTTTTTT CASNYSPTGELFF many TRBJ2-2 NA TRBV2
TGCAGTGTTAATAGTGGGGGAAATTACAATGAGCAGTTCTTC CSVNSGGNYNEQFF many TRBJ2-1 NA TRBV20-1
TGTGCCAGCAACCCAGGGGGCGCTTCACCCCTCCACTTT CASNPGGASPLHF many TRBJ1-6 TRBD1 TRBV11-2
TGTGCCAGCAGCTTAGATACAGGGGAGAGCGAGCAGTACTTC CASSLDTGESEQYF many TRBJ2-7 TRBD1 TRBV11-2
TGCAGTGCTCGGGGACAGGGCATTGGTAATGAGCAGTTCTTC CSARGQGIGNEQFF many TRBJ2-1 TRBD1 TRBV20-1
TGTGCCAGCAGTTACTCGAAGGGACTAGCGGACTCCTACGAGCAGTACTTC CASSYSKGLADSYEQYF medium-sized TRBJ2-7 TRBD2 TRBV6-5
TGCAGTGCTAGGGACCCGAACAGGGGAGATAATTCACCCCTCCACTTT CSARDPNRGDNSPLHF many TRBJ1-6 TRBD1 TRBV20-1
TGCAGTGCAACCTCAGACAGGGAATATGGCTACACCTTC CSATSDREYGYTF many TRBJ1-2 TRBD1 TRBV20-1
TGCGCCAGCAGCCCGGGACAGGTAACCTACGAGCAGTACTTC CASSPGQVTYEQYF NA TRBJ2-7 TRBD1 TRBV5-1
TGCAGTGCCATCCCTACAGGGGACCAAGAGACCCAGTACTTC CSAIPTGDQETQYF many TRBJ2-5 TRBD1 TRBV20-1
TGTGCCAGCAGCTTCGCGACTACCACAGATACGCAGTATTTT CASSFATTTDTQYF many TRBJ2-3 NA TRBV11-2
TGCGCCAGCAGCCAAGTAGGGACTACGTCCCTAAATGAGCAGTTCTTC CASSQVGTTSLNEQFF many TRBJ2-1 TRBD2 TRBV4-1
TGCAGTGCTAGAGCATCTAGCGGGAGGTCGGGAGAGCAGTACTTC CSARASSGRSGEQYF many TRBJ2-7 TRBD2 TRBV20-1
TGTGCCAGCTCAAGGGGACAGGACTCCTACAATGAGCAGTTCTTC CASSRGQDSYNEQFF NA TRBJ2-1 TRBD1 TRBV18
TGCGCCAGCAGCCAAGGGGAGGACAGGAGGGGGAGAGGCTACACCTTC CASSQGEDRRGRGYTF many TRBJ1-2 TRBD1 TRBV4-1
TGCAGCGTACCGACAGGGTCCGGGATCGGTGTCGCTGAAGCTTTCTTT CSVPTGSGIGVAEAFF NA TRBJ1-1 TRBD1 TRBV29-1
TGTGCCAGCAGAGATGATACAGGGGGCGAGGGCTACACCTTC CASRDDTGGEGYTF NA TRBJ1-2 TRBD1 TRBV3-1
TGCGCCAGCAGCTTCGCACCAAGAGGAGAGACCCAGTACTTC CASSFAPRGETQYF many TRBJ2-5 NA TRBV5-1
TGTGCCAGTAGCGGGGGAAACACAGATACGCAGTATTTT CASSGGNTDTQYF many TRBJ2-3 TRBD2 TRBV6-1
TGCAGTGCTAGAGTCCAAGTTACTGGGGCCAACGTCCTGACTTTC CSARVQVTGANVLTF many TRBJ2-6 NA TRBV20-1
TGCGCCAGCAGCTTGGTTACAGCTTACAATGAGCAGTTCTTC CASSLVTAYNEQFF many TRBJ2-1 NA TRBV5-1
TGTGCCAGCAAAACCTCTCTGGAGGCGTCCTACGAGCAGTACTTC CASKTSLEASYEQYF many TRBJ2-7 NA TRBV6-1